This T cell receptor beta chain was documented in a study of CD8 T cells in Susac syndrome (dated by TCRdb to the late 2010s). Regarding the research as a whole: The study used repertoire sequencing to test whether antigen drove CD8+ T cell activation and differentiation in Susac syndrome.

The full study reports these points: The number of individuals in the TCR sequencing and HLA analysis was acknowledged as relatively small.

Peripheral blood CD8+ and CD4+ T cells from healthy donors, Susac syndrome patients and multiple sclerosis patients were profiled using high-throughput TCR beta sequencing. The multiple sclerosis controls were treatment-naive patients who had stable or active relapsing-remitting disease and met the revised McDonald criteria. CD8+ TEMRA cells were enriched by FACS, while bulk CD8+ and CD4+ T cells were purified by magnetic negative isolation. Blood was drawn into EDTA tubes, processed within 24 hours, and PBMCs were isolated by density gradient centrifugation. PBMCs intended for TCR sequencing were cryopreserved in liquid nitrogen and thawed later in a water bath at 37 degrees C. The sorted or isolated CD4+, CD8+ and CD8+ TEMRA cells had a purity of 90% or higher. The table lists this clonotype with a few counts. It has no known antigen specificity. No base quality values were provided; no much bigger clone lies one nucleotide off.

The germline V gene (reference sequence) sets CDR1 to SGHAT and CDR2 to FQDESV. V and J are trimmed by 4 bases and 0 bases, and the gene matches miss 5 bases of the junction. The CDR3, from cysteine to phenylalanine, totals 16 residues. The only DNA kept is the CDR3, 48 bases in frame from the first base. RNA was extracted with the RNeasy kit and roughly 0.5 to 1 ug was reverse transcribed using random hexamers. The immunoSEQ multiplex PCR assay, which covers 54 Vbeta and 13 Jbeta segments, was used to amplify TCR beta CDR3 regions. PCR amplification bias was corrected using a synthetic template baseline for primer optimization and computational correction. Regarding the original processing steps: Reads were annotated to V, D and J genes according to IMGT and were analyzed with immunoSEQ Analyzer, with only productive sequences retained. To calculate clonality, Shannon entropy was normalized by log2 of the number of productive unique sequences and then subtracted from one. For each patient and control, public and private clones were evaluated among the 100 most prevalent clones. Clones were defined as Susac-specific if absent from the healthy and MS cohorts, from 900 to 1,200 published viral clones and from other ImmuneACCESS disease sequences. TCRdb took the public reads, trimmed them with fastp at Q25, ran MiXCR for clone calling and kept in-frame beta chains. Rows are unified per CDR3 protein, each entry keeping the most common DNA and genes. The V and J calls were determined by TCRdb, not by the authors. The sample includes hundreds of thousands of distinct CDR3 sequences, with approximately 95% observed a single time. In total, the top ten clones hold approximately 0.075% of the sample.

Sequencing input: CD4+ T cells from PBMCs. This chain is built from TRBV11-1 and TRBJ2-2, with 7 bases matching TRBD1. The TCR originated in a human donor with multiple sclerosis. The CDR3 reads CASSSSGTANTGELFF. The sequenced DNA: TGTGCCAGCAGCTCATCCGGGACAGCGAACACCGGGGAGCTGTTTTTT.